This T cell receptor (beta chain) was obtained from a study of T-cell reconstitution after alpha-beta-depleted transplantation in children. The table lists this clonotype with a few counts. V gave up 5 bases and J gave up 4 bases, with 15 bases separating them. The CDR3 length is 14 residues. Germline CDR1 is MDHEN and CDR2 is SYDVKM. Unique molecular identifiers were incorporated when the TCRbeta library was constructed. TCRdb re-derived calls from the PCR reads in MiXCR, one entry per CDR3 protein. Of 640,000 or so distinct CDR3 sequences in the sample, roughly 15% were seen once. This clonotype was obtained from a human donor who donated a stem cell graft to a child with acute myeloid leukemia. The rearrangement uses TRBV28 and TRBJ2-7; D gene uncertain. Sequencing used PBMCs from the stem cell graft donor, obtained from the stem cell graft. The CDR3 spells CASSGSDGLYEQYV. CDR3 in DNA: TGTGCCAGCAGTGGCTCGGACGGGCTATACGAGCAGTACGTC.